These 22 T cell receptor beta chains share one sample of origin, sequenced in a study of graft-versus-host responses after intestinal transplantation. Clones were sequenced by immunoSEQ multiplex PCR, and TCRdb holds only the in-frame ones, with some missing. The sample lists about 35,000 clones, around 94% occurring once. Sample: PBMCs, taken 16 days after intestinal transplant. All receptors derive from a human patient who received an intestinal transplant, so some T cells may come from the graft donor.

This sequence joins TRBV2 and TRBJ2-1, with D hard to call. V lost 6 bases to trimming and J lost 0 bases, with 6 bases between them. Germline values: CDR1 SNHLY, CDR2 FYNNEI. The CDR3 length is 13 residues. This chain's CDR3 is CASRAASYNEQFF. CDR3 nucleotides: TGTGCCAGCAGGGCTGCCTCCTACAATGAGCAGTTCTTC.

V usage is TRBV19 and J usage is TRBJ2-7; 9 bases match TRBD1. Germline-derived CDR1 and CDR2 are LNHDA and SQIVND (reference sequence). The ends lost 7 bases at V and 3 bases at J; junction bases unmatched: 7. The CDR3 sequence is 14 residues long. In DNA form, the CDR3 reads TGTGCCAGTACCGCCGGGACAGGGATCTACGAGCAGTACTTC. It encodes CASTAGTGIYEQYF.

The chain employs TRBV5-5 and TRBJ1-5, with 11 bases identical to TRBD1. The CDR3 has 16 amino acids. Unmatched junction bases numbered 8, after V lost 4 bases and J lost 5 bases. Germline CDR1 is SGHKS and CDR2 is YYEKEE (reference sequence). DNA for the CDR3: TGTGCCAGCAGCCTAGGGACAGGGGGTGTGCATCAGCCCCAGCATTTT. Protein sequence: CASSLGTGGVHQPQHF.

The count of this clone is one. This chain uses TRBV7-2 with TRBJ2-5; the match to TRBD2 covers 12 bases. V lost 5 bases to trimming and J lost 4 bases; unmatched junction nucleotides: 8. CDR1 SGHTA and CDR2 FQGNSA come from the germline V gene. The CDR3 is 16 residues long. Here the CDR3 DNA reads TGTGCCAGCAGCCCGACTAGCGGGAGTGAGGGAGAGACCCAGTACTTC. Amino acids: CASSPTSGSEGETQYF.

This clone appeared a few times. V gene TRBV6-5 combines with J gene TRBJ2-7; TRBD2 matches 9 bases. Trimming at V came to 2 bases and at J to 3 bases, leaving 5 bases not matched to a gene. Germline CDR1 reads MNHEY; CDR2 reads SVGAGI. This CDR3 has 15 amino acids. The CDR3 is CASSYDGSGSYEQYF. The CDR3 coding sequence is TGTGCCAGCAGTTACGACGGTAGCGGGAGCTACGAGCAGTACTTC.

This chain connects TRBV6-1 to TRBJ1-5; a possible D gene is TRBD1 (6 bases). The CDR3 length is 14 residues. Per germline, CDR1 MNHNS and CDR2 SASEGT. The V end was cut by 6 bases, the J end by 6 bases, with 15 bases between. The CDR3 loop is CASSPGGLSQPQHF. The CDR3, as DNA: TGTGCCAGCAGCCCCGGGGGGCTAAGTCAGCCCCAGCATTTT.

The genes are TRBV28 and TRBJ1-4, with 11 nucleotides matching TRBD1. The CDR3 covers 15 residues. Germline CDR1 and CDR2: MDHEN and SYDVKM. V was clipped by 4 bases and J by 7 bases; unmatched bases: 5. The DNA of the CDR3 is TGTGCCAGCAGTTGGGACAGGGGGTCAGGTGAAAAACTGTTTTTT. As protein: CASSWDRGSGEKLFF. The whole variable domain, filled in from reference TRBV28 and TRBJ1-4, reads DVKVTQSSRYLVKRTGEKVFLECVQDMDHENMFWYRQDPGLGLRLIYFSYDVKMKEKGDIPEGYSVSREKKERFSLILESASTNQTSMYLCASSWDRGSGEKLFFGSGTQLSVL.

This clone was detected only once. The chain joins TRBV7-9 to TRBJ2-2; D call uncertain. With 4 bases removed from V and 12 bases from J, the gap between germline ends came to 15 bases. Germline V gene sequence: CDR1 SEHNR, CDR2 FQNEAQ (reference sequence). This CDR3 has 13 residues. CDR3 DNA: TGTGCCAGCAGCTCCCTCAGTCAGTCCAAGCTGTTTTTT. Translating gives CASSSLSQSKLFF.

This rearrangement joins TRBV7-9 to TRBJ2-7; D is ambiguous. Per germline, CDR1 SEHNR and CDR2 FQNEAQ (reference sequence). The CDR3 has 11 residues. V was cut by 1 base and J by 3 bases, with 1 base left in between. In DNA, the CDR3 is TGTGCCAGCAGCTTAGACTACGAGCAGTACTTC. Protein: CASSLDYEQYF.

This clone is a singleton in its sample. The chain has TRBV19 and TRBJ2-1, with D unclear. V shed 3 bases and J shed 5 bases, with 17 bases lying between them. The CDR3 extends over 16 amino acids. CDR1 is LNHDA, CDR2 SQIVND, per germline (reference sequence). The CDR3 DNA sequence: TGTGCCAGTAGTATGGGGAAGGGATTGGAAAACAATGAGCAGTTCTTC. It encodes CASSMGKGLENNEQFF.

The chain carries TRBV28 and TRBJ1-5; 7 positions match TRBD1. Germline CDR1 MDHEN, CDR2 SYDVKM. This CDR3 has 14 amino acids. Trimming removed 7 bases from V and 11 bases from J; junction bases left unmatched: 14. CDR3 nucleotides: TGTGCCAGCACAGAGGTAGGGGGCGAAGGAGCCCAGCATTTT. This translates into CASTEVGGEGAQHF.

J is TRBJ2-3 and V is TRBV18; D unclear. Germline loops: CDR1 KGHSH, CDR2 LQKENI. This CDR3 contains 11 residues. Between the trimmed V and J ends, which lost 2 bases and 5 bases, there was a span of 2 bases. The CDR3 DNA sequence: TGTGCCAGCTCACCAATAGATACGCAGTATTTT. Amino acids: CASSPIDTQYF.

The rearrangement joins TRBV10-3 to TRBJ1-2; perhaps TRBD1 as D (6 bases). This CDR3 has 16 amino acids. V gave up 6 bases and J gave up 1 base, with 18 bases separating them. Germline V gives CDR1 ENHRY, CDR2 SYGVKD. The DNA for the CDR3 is TGTGCCATCAGGAATTTTTTCAGGGGCCTTAACTATGGCTACACCTTC. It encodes CAIRNFFRGLNYGYTF.

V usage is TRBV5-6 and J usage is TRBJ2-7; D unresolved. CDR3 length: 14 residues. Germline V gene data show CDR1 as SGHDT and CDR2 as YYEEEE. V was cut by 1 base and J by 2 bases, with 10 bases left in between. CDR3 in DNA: TGTGCCAGCAGCTTGTTTGCCAGTCCCTACGAGCAGTACTTC. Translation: CASSLFASPYEQYF.

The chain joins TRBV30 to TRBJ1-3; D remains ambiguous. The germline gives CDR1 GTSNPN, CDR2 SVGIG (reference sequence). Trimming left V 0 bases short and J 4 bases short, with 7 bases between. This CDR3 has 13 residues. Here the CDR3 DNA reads TGTGCCTGGAGTGTCTATGGCGGAAACACCATATATTTT. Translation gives CAWSVYGGNTIYF.

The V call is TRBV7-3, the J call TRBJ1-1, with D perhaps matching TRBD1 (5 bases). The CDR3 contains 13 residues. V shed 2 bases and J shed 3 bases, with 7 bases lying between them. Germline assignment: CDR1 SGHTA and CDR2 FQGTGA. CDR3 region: CASSLGHYTEAFF. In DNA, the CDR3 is TGTGCCAGCAGCTTAGGACATTACACTGAAGCTTTCTTT.

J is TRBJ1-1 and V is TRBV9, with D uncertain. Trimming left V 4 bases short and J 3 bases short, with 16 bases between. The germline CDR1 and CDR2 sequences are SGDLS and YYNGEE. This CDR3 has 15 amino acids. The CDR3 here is CASSYLSGVYTEAFF. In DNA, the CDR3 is TGTGCCAGCAGCTATCTCAGTGGGGTCTACACTGAAGCTTTCTTT.

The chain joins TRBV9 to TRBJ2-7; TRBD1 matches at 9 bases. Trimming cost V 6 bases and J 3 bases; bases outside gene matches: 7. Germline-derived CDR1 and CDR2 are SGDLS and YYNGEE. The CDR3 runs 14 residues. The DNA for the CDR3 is TGTGCCAGCAACCGGGACAGGGATGGCTACGAGCAGTACTTC. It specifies CASNRDRDGYEQYF.

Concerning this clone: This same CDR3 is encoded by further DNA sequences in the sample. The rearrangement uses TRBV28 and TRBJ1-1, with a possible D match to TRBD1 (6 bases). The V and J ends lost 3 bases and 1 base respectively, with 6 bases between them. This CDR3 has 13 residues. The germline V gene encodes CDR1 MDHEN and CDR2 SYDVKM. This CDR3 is CASSLGANTEAFF. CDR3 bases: TGTGCCAGCAGTTTGGGGGCGAACACTGAAGCTTTCTTT.

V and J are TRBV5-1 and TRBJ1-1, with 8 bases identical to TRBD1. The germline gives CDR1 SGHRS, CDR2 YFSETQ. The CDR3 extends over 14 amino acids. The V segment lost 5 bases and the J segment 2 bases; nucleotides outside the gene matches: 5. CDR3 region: CASRETGGNTEAFF. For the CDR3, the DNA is TGCGCCAGCAGGGAAACAGGGGGAAACACTGAAGCTTTCTTT.

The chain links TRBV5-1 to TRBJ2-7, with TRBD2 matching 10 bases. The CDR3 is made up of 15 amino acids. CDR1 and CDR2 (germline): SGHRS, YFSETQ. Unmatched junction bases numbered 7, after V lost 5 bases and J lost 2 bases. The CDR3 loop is CASRPRLAGTYEQYF. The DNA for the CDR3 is TGCGCCAGCAGACCCCGACTAGCGGGTACCTACGAGCAGTACTTC.

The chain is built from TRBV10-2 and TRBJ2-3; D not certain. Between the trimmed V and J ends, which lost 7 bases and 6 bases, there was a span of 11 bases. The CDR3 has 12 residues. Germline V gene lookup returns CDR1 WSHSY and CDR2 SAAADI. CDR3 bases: TGCGCCAGCACCTTAGTGGCGGATACGCAGTATTTT. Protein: CASTLVADTQYF.